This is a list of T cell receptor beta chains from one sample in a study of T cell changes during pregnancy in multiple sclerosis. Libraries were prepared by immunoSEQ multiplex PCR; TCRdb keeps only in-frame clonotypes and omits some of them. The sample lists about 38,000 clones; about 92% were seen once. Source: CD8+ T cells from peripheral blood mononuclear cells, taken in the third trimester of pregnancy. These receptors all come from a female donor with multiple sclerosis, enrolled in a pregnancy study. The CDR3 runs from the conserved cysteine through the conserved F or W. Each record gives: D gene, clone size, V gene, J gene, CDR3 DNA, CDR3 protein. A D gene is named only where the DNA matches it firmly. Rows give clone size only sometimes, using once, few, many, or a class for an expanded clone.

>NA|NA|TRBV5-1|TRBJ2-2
TGCGCCAGCAGCTTCCCCGGGAAGAACACCGGGGAGCTGTTTTTT
CASSFPGKNTGELFF
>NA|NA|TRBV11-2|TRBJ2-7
TGTGCCAGCAGCTCCTCTCGCGACTACGAGCAGTACTTC
CASSSSRDYEQYF
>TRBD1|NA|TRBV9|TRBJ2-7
TGTGCCAGCAGCGTAGATGGGACAGAAGCCTACGAGCAGTACTTC
CASSVDGTEAYEQYF
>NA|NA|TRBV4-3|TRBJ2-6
TGCGCCAGCAGCCAAGACGGGGGTTCCTCTGGGGCCAACGTCCTGACTTTC
CASSQDGGSSGANVLTF
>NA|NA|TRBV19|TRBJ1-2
TGTGCCAGTAGGACGGGAGCTATTGGCTACACCTTC
CASRTGAIGYTF
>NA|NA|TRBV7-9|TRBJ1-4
TGTGCCAGCAGCCAAGAACAGGCAGGAGCTAATGAAAAACTGTTTTTT
CASSQEQAGANEKLFF
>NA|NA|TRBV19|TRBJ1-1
TGTGCCAGTAGCGCGTATCATTCAAATAACACTGAAGCTTTCTTT
CASSAYHSNNTEAFF
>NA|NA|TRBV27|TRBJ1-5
TGTGCCAGCAGTCAGACAGGAAACCATCAGCCCCAGCATTTT
CASSQTGNHQPQHF
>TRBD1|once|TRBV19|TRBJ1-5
TGTGCCAGTAGCCGTCCGGGACAGGCCTATAATCAGCCCCAGCATTTT
CASSRPGQAYNQPQHF
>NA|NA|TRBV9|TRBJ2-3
TGTGCCAGCAGCGTTGAGGGACTGGGCACAGATACGCAGTATTTT
CASSVEGLGTDTQYF
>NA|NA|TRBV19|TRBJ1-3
TGTGCCAGTAGCCAAGGACAGTTCGTCTCTGGAAACACCATATATTTT
CASSQGQFVSGNTIYF
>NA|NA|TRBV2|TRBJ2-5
TGTGCCAGCAGTGAACGTAGGACAGTACTTCAAGAGACCCAGTACTTC
CASSERRTVLQETQYF
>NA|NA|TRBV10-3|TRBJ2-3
TGTGCCACTACCGAGATGGATACGCAGTATTTT
CATTEMDTQYF
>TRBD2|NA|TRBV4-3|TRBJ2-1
TGCGCCAGCAGCCAAGATCGCGCTAGCGGGGTATCCAATGAGCAGTTCTTC
CASSQDRASGVSNEQFF
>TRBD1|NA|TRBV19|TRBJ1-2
TGTGCCAGTAGTCCCGGGACAGCCTCCTATGTCGGCTACACCTTC
CASSPGTASYVGYTF
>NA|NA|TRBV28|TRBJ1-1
TGTGCCAGCAGTTCCGTCTGGACAACGAACACTGAAGCTTTCTTT
CASSSVWTTNTEAFF
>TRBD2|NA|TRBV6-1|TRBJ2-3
TGTGCCAGCAAAACTAGCGGGAGGGCAGATACGCAGTATTTT
CASKTSGRADTQYF
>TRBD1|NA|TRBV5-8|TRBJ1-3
TGTGCCAGCAGCAGCGGACAGGACCTCCCGAGCTCTGGAAACACCATATATTTT
CASSSGQDLPSSGNTIYF
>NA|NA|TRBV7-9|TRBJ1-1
TGTGCCAGCGGTAGCTTTATGAACACTGAAGCTTTCTTT
CASGSFMNTEAFF
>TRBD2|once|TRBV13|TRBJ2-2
TGTGCCAGCAGTAAAGTGGCGGGAGGAAACACCGGGGAGCTGTTTTTT
CASSKVAGGNTGELFF
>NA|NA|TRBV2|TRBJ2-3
TGTGCCAGCATGGAAGGAGGACGGATCACAGATACGCAGTATTTT
CASMEGGRITDTQYF
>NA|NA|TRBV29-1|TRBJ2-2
TGCAGCGTTCTTGCGGGGGAAAGGGGGGACACCGGGGAGCTGTTTTTT
CSVLAGERGDTGELFF
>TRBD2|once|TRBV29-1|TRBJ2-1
TGCAGCGTTGTGGGGGGGGACTCCTACAATGAGCAGTTCTTC
CSVVGGDSYNEQFF
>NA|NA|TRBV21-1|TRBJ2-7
TGTGCCAGCAGCAAATTCCACTTACCCTACGAGCAGTACTTC
CASSKFHLPYEQYF
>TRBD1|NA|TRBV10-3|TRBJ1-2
TGTGCCATCAGTGAGCCGGGGACAGCTCGTGGCTACACCTTC
CAISEPGTARGYTF
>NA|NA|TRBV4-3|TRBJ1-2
TGCGCCAGCAGCCAAGATAGACGGGGGGCCCCTAACTATGGCTACACCTTC
CASSQDRRGAPNYGYTF
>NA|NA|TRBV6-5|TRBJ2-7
TGTGCCAGCAGGCCCACGGAGGGGCGAGGGGAGCAGTACTTC
CASRPTEGRGEQYF
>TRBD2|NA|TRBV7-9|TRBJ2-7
TGTGCCAGCAGACGTAGCGGGGACTACGAGCAGTACTTC
CASRRSGDYEQYF
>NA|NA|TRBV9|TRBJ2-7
TGTGCCAGCAGCCACTCACAGGGTCCAACCTACGAGCAGTACTTC
CASSHSQGPTYEQYF
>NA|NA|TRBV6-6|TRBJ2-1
TGTGCCAGCAGTTCCGGTGAGCAGTTCTTC
CASSSGEQFF
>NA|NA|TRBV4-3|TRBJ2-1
TGCGCCAGCAGCCAAGATTTTGCGCGAAATGAGCAGTTCTTC
CASSQDFARNEQFF
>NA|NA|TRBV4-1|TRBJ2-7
TGCGCCAGCAGCCAAGGGCTAGCCTACGAGCAGTACTTC
CASSQGLAYEQYF
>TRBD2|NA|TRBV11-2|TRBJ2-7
TGTGCCAGCAGCTCACCAAAGCGGGAGGGCGACTACGAGCAGTACTTC
CASSSPKREGDYEQYF
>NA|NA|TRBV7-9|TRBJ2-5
TGTGCCAGCAGCCATGTCGGGGTAGCGGAGGCCCAAGAGACCCAGTACTTC
CASSHVGVAEAQETQYF
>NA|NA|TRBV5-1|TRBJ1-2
TGCGCCAGCAGCTGGATCGAGGACAGCTTGGATGGCTACACCTTC
CASSWIEDSLDGYTF
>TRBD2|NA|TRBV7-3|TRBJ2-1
TGTGCCAGCAGCCCACTAGCGGGAGGCATTATTGAGCAGTTCTTC
CASSPLAGGIIEQFF
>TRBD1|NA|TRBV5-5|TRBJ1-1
TGTGCCAGCAGCTCATATGGACAGGGCGTGAGCACTGAAGCTTTCTTT
CASSSYGQGVSTEAFF
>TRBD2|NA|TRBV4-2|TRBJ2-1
TGTGCCAGCAGCGAAGGGACTAGCAGCTACAATGAGCAGTTCTTC
CASSEGTSSYNEQFF
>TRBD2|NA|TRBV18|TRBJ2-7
TGTGCCGTCCGGGAGGGGTACGAGCAGTACTTC
CAVREGYEQYF
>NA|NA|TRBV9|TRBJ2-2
TGTGCCAGCAGCGTAGATGGTCGGGTCACCGGGGAGCTGTTTTTT
CASSVDGRVTGELFF
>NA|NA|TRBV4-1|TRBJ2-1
TGCGCCAGCAGCCAAGATCAAAGGGGCGGCGTTGAGCAGTTCTTC
CASSQDQRGGVEQFF
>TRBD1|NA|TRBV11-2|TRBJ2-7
TGTGCCAGCAGCTCGACAGGGGTTATGTACGAGCAGTACTTC
CASSSTGVMYEQYF
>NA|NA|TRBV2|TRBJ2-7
TGTGCCAGCTACGAACTTGGTTACGAGCAGTACTTC
CASYELGYEQYF
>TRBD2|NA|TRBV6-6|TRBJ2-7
TGTGCCAGCAGTCTGACTAGCGGTTACTCCTACGAGCAGTACTTC
CASSLTSGYSYEQYF
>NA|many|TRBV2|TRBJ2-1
TGTGCCAGCAGTGCGGGGTCCTACAATGAGCAGTTCTTC
CASSAGSYNEQFF
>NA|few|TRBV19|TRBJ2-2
TGTGCCAGTAGTCCCTGGAACACCGGGGAGCTGTTTTTT
CASSPWNTGELFF
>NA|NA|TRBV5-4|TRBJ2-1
TGTGCCAGCAGCTTGTATCACCGGGAAGATAATCCGTTCTTC
CASSLYHREDNPFF
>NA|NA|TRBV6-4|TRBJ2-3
TGTGCCAGCAGTGACTCGTACTCGACAGATACGCAGTATTTT
CASSDSYSTDTQYF
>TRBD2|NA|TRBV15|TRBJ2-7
TGTGCCACCAGCCGAAATCCTTACCAAAAAGCGGGAGGGCCGAACGAGCAGTACTTC
CATSRNPYQKAGGPNEQYF